This T cell receptor (beta chain) was recorded in a study of vaccination effects on CD4 cells after COVID-19. Study conclusions and caveats: From healthy vaccinees, only 1 of 255 vaccine-induced clones also reacted to common cold coronaviruses. Long after vaccination, the clones induced by infection and by vaccine shrank markedly in size.

As for this clone: Its antigen is unidentified.

The protocol was immunoSEQ multiplex PCR, while the TCRdb copy is restricted to in-frame clones and leaves out a portion. The data show about 31,000 clones, 80% seen once. With the ViraFEST assay, the study expanded antigen-specific CD4+ T cells using viral peptide pools, then sequenced them. With 10 days of culture completed, CD4+ T cells were isolated. Vaccination of participants consisted of two doses of either the BNT162b2 or mRNA-1273 vaccine. Testing of the vaccine recipients showed negative nucleocapsid antibodies and no prior SARS-CoV-2 infection. Sequenced material: CD4+ T cells from PBMCs cultured with SARS-CoV-2 spike peptides, taken after COVID-19 vaccination. This receptor was taken from a human donor who received a COVID-19 vaccine. Some clones in this sample may be carry-over from other donors' samples.

The DNA of the CDR3 is TGTGCCATCCGCGACTCTGGGGTTGAAAAACTGTTTTTT. The encoded protein is CAIRDSGVEKLFF. V usage is TRBV6-6 and J usage is TRBJ1-4, with D unclear. This CDR3 has 13 amino acids. Germline CDR1 and CDR2: MNHNY and SVGAGI (reference sequence). V was shortened by 10 bases and J by 7 bases, with 16 bases between the two germline ends.